These T cell receptor beta chains were read from a single sample in a study of T cells in Graves' hyperthyroidism and ophthalmopathy. TCRdb independently ran MiXCR on the multiplex PCR reads; one entry per CDR3 protein. Of some 620,000 distinct CDR3 sequences in the sample, 15% to 20% were seen once. Specimen: blood. The origin of the receptors is a woman in her twenties or thirties with Graves' hyperthyroidism. The CDR3 runs from the conserved cysteine through the conserved F or W. The D gene is left open where the match is weak.

CSVGRDKLNTGELFF TRBJ2-2 TRBV29-1 -
CASSYSRRLPTYEQYF TRBJ2-7 TRBV6-5 -
CASTQDRGGNQPQHF TRBJ1-5 TRBV6-1 TRBD1
CASSLAGLAGSSSYNEQFF TRBJ2-1 TRBV5-1 TRBD2
CASRRDRGSSYEQYF TRBJ2-7 TRBV6-2/TRBV6-3 TRBD1
CASNTPGQGNTEAFF TRBJ1-1 TRBV11-2 TRBD1
CATSSLDRGYEKLFF TRBJ1-4 TRBV15 TRBD1
CASSRTGPNEQFF TRBJ2-1 TRBV2 TRBD1
CASSSGLSGELFF TRBJ2-2 TRBV5-1 -
CSAFLRDGDSYEQYF TRBJ2-7 TRBV29-1 -
CASAFGGGGNQPQHF TRBJ1-5 TRBV5-5 -
CSVHLVTGQQGGLNTEAFF TRBJ1-1 TRBV29-1 TRBD1
CASGLAPGGRPTQYF TRBJ2-5 TRBV7-9 -
CASSWGGVYSPLHF TRBJ1-6 TRBV11-2 -
CASFARDSGTQYF TRBJ2-3 TRBV11-3 -
CTSSDGLAGGNEQFF TRBJ2-1 TRBV2 TRBD2
CASRGLVDNSPLHF TRBJ1-6 TRBV2 -
CASSPILPNGQFF TRBJ2-1 TRBV7-3 -
CASSSRDGNTEAFF TRBJ1-1 TRBV28 -
CASSRSSGRITDTQYF TRBJ2-3 TRBV13 TRBD2
CASGFGTGARNEQFF TRBJ2-1 TRBV6-1 TRBD1
CASSSTSAYEQYF TRBJ2-7 TRBV27 -
CAISESGSHGNTIYF TRBJ1-3 TRBV10-3 -
CASSPGQGRNTGELFF TRBJ2-2 TRBV5-4 TRBD1
CSATFTDTQYF TRBJ2-3 TRBV20-1 -
CASSERLARGNEQFF TRBJ2-1 TRBV7-8 TRBD2
CASSKGGDQETQYF TRBJ2-5 TRBV11-3 -
CASSSAPGSRTDTQYF TRBJ2-3 TRBV28 -
CASSQGTGGYQPQHF TRBJ1-5 TRBV4-3 TRBD1
CASSSTENTEAFF TRBJ1-1 TRBV6-2/TRBV6-3 -
CASSRENTGRTEAFF TRBJ1-1 TRBV3-1 -
CASSRIAGEQFF TRBJ2-1 TRBV11-2 TRBD2
CASSGPPGRRITDTQYF TRBJ2-3 TRBV7-9 -
CASSWAHGRDEQFF TRBJ2-1 TRBV5-1 -
CAWSVPIEGANVLTF TRBJ2-6 TRBV30 -
CASSLPPAGQETQYF TRBJ2-5 TRBV28 -
CASSDPSFSTDTQYF TRBJ2-3 TRBV6-1 -